The 8 T cell receptor beta chains in this list originate from one sample, sequenced in a study of graft-versus-host responses after intestinal transplantation. Produced via immunoSEQ multiplex PCR; TCRdb's table is partial and in-frame only. The sample includes under 45,000 clones, roughly 86% of them seen just once. The sequenced sample was PBMCs, obtained about nine months after transplant. These receptors were collected from a human patient who received an intestinal transplant, so some T cells may come from the graft donor.

The rearrangement links TRBV7-9 to TRBJ1-5, with D unclear. Looked up from germline, CDR1 is SEHNR and CDR2 is FQNEAQ (reference sequence). Trimming cost V 1 base and J 4 bases, with 5 bases left between them. The CDR3 extends over 13 amino acids. CDR3: CASSLDGNQPQHF. DNA for the CDR3: TGTGCCAGCAGCTTAGACGGAAATCAGCCCCAGCATTTT.

The chain links TRBV19 to TRBJ1-5, with 8 bases that match TRBD1. The CDR3 has 15 residues. J lost 2 bases, V lost 3 bases, and 3 bases had no gene match. CDR1 and CDR2 from the germline V gene are LNHDA and SQIVND (reference sequence). The CDR3, as DNA: TGTGCCAGTAGTATCGTGACAGGGGGCAATCAGCCCCAGCATTTT. It codes for CASSIVTGGNQPQHF.

The chain has TRBV7-9 and TRBJ1-1; the D gene is possibly TRBD1 (5 bases). CDR1 SEHNR and CDR2 FQNEAQ come from the germline V gene (reference sequence). The ends were cut back, 3 bases at V and 7 bases at J, with 9 bases in the middle. The CDR3 has 12 amino acids. In DNA form, the CDR3 reads TGTGCCAGCAGCTTCAGGGCGGGTGAAGCTTTCTTT. Protein: CASSFRAGEAFF.

V gene TRBV10-2 combines with J gene TRBJ2-7; TRBD1 agrees at 10 bases. The germline gives CDR1 WSHSY, CDR2 SAAADI. This CDR3 region has 14 residues. Trimming took 10 bases from V and 3 from J; bases not matched to a gene: 9. CDR3 residues: CATSPTGGHYEQYF. Written as DNA, the CDR3 is TGCGCCACCTCCCCGACAGGGGGCCACTACGAGCAGTACTTC.

This clone was counted between two and nine times. The genes are TRBV19 and TRBJ1-1; perhaps TRBD1 as D (5 bases). Trimming removed 6 bases from V and 5 bases from J, with 13 bases in between. CDR1 is LNHDA and CDR2 is SQIVND in the germline V gene (reference sequence). CDR3 length: 13 residues. Written as DNA, the CDR3 is TGTGCCAGTAGGTCGGGGCGCGTGACTGAAGCTTTCTTT. Translation gives CASRSGRVTEAFF.

V gene TRBV6-9 combines with J gene TRBJ1-2, with D tentatively TRBD1 (6 bases). Per germline, CDR1 MNHGY and CDR2 SVAAGI. The CDR3 runs to 12 residues. V gave up 7 bases and J gave up 8 bases, with 14 bases separating them. CDR3 coding DNA: TGTGCCAGCATTTCCCCAGGGGACGGCTACACCTTC. Amino acid sequence: CASISPGDGYTF.

The V call is TRBV14, the J call TRBJ2-7; no clear D. The CDR3 is 14 amino acids. In germline, CDR1 is SGHDN, CDR2 FVKESK. Between the trimmed V and J ends, which lost 3 bases and 5 bases, there was a span of 14 bases. The CDR3 reads CASSQGLGRNEQYF. The CDR3 nucleotides are TGTGCCAGCAGCCAGGGCCTCGGACGTAACGAGCAGTACTTC.

V and J are TRBV6-5 and TRBJ2-5; D is unclear. CDR3 length: 13 amino acids. Trimming took off 6 bases at V and 5 bases at J, with 13 bases between the two ends. The germline V gene encodes CDR1 MNHEY and CDR2 SVGAGI. The CDR3 region is CASSPGVIETQYF. The CDR3, as DNA: TGTGCCAGCAGCCCCGGTGTGATCGAGACCCAGTACTTC.